Below are 19 T cell receptor beta chains sequenced from a single sample in a study of post-analysis software for immune sequencing data. Whole-study results and caveats: Included in a set of five TRBV segments more frequent in patients than controls were TRBV5-6, TRBV5-1 and TRBV20-1.

No antigen has been identified for these receptors. Unique molecular identifiers were carried by the TCR beta cDNA libraries. TCRdb re-derived calls from the PCR reads in MiXCR, one entry per CDR3 protein. The sample consists of fewer than 850,000 distinct CDR3 sequences, roughly 27% of them appearing once. The sample was blood. These receptor sequences come from a girl aged 5 to 17 with multiple sclerosis.

CDR3 sequence (DNA): TGCGCCAGCAGCTTCGGGACAGCGGGGGGCGCGATCATTCAAGAGACCCAGTACTTC. Translated, it gives CASSFGTAGGAIIQETQYF. This chain connects TRBV5-1 to TRBJ2-4; TRBD2 aligns across 9 bases. The J call may not be correct, given that the DNA end is closer to TRBJ2-5. This CDR3 has 19 residues. Germline V gene data show CDR1 as SGHRS and CDR2 as YFSETQ.

In nucleotides, the CDR3 is TGTGCCAGCAGGCTAGCGGCCTCCGGGGGTGGTACGCAGTATTTT. Its protein is CASRLAASGGGTQYF. The V gene is TRBV6-2 or TRBV6-3, the J gene TRBJ2-3, with TRBD2 matching over 7 bases. Germline assignment: CDR1 MNHEY and CDR2 SVGEGT. Losses at the gene ends were 6 bases for V and 8 bases for J; bases not matched to a gene: 14. This CDR3 spans 15 amino acids.

This sequence joins TRBV9 and TRBJ2-2, with 7 nucleotides matching TRBD2. CDR3 size: 15 residues. Germline V lookup: CDR1 SGDLS, CDR2 YYNGEE. V shed 7 bases and J 3 bases; nucleotides not matched to a gene: 9. CDR3 DNA sequence: TGTGCCAGCGGGAGAGGGCTAGCGGACACCGGGGAGCTGTTTTTT. As protein: CASGRGLADTGELFF.

This clonotype was seen only a few times. The chain has TRBV5-5 and TRBJ2-1; D is possibly TRBD1 or TRBD2 (5 bases each). V lost 4 bases and J 5 bases, leaving 13 bases between the germline ends. The V gene's germline CDR1 is SGHKS and CDR2 YYEKEE (reference sequence). This CDR3 spans 14 amino acids. This CDR3 reads CASSRRGSDNEQFF. In DNA, the CDR3 is TGTGCCAGCAGCCGACGGGGCAGCGACAATGAGCAGTTCTTC.

There are a few counts of this clonotype. J is TRBJ2-5 and V is TRBV7-2, with TRBD2 matching 8 bases. The CDR3 runs 15 residues. The V gene's germline CDR1 is SGHTA and CDR2 FQGNSA. V lost 5 bases, J lost 1 base, and 6 bases stayed unmatched. CDR3 sequence: CASSTGLAGQETQYF. The CDR3 DNA sequence: TGTGCCAGCAGCACCGGACTAGCCGGCCAAGAGACCCAGTACTTC.

The chain recombines TRBV5-1 with TRBJ2-1; 10 bases line up with TRBD1. Unmatched junction bases numbered 13, after V lost 4 bases and J lost 12 bases. The CDR3 contains 15 residues. CDR1 and CDR2 (germline): SGHRS, YFSETQ. The CDR3 reads CASSTGQGGGLGQFF. In DNA form, the CDR3 reads TGCGCCAGCAGCACCGGACAGGGGGGTGGACTTGGGCAGTTCTTC. Together with reference TRBV5-1 and TRBJ2-1, the CDR3 gives the full variable domain: KAGVTQTPRYLIKTRGQQVTLSCSPISGHRSVSWYQQTPGQGLQFLFEYFSETQRNKGNFPGRFSGRQFSNSRSEMNVSTLELGDSALYLCASSTGQGGGLGQFFGPGTRLTVL.

The V and J genes are TRBV20-1 and TRBJ1-5; unclear D gene. Trimming stripped 4 bases from V and 3 bases from J, with 7 bases between. This CDR3 spans 12 amino acids. The germline V gene has CDR1 DFQATT and CDR2 SNEGSKA (reference sequence). CDR3 nucleotide sequence: TGCAGTGCTATCTTCGACAATCAGCCCCAGCATTTT. This translates into CSAIFDNQPQHF.

This clonotype was seen more than once but under ten times. The chain recombines TRBV20-1 with TRBJ2-1; 11 bases are a match to TRBD2. The CDR3 is 14 residues long. Germline loops: CDR1 DFQATT, CDR2 SNEGSKA (reference sequence). After removal of 6 bases from V and 4 bases from J, the junction contained 5 bases not matched to a gene. CDR3 bases: TGCAGTGCGCCTAGCGGGAGGTTATACAATGAGCAGTTCTTC. Translated: CSAPSGRLYNEQFF.

The CDR3 sequence: CASSAPAGADTQYF. The CDR3 nucleotides read TGTGCCAGCAGCGCCCCCGCAGGGGCAGATACGCAGTATTTT. V and J are TRBV7-2 and TRBJ2-3; tentatively, D is TRBD1 (6 bases). The CDR3 consists of 14 residues. Trimming removed 5 bases at V and 4 bases at J, with 13 bases between. From germline, CDR1 is SGHTA and CDR2 FQGNSA.

This clonotype has just a few counts. This chain joins TRBV29-1 and TRBJ1-5; D unclear. Deletions cut 4 bases from V and 6 bases from J, with 13 bases between. The CDR3 covers 13 residues. Germline V gives CDR1 SQVTM, CDR2 ANQGSEA. The CDR3 DNA sequence: TGCAGCGTTGTCATTGCGGATGGTCAGCCCCAGCATTTT. It translates to CSVVIADGQPQHF.

The V call is TRBV20-1, the J call TRBJ1-5; 7 bases are a match to TRBD1. The CDR3 is made up of 14 amino acids. V gave up 3 bases and J gave up 4 bases; unmatched junction bases: 6. From germline, CDR1 is DFQATT and CDR2 SNEGSKA (reference sequence). The CDR3 here is CSASRDSRNQPQHF. CDR3 sequence (DNA): TGCAGTGCTAGCCGGGACAGCCGAAATCAGCCCCAGCATTTT.

This clonotype occurred a few times. V is TRBV3-1 and J is TRBJ2-1, with TRBD2 matching over 10 bases. The CDR3 runs 15 residues. Germline V CDR1 and CDR2: LGHDT, YNNKEL (reference sequence). With V trimmed by 0 bases and J by 9 bases, 5 bases remained unmatched. DNA of the CDR3: TGTGCCAGCAGCCAAGATCCTAGCGGGGGCGGTGAGCAGTTCTTC. Translating it yields CASSQDPSGGGEQFF.

This chain uses TRBV27 with TRBJ2-5; no reliable D call. The J call may be mistaken, given a closer DNA end match to TRBJ2-7. The CDR3 spans 15 residues. The germline gives CDR1 MNHEY, CDR2 SMNVEV (reference sequence). The CDR3 loop is CASSGRADILFEQYF. The CDR3 coding sequence is TGTGCCAGCAGTGGTAGGGCCGATATTTTATTCGAGCAGTACTTC.

This clonotype has more than one count but fewer than ten. The rearrangement uses TRBV20-1 and TRBJ1-5, with D perhaps matching TRBD1 (5 bases). The germline V gene encodes CDR1 DFQATT and CDR2 SNEGSKA (reference sequence). The CDR3 contains 14 residues. V was cut by 1 base and J by 6 bases, with 13 bases left in between. The CDR3 bases are TGCAGTGCTAGAGTACGGGTGCAGGGTCAGCCCCAGCATTTT. It specifies CSARVRVQGQPQHF.

This clonotype occurred a few times. The rearrangement joins TRBV5-1 to TRBJ2-1; D is ambiguous. CDR3 length equals 11 residues. Trimming cost V 5 bases and J 7 bases, with 7 bases left between them. From germline, CDR1 is SGHRS and CDR2 YFSETQ. The CDR3 loop reads CASRSLNEQFF. DNA for the CDR3: TGCGCCAGCAGAAGTCTTAATGAGCAGTTCTTC.

The chain uses TRBV5-1 and TRBJ1-3, with D hard to call. Germline V lookup: CDR1 SGHRS, CDR2 YFSETQ. The CDR3 runs to 15 residues. Between the trimmed V and J ends, which lost 4 bases and 0 bases, there was a span of 11 bases. The CDR3 spells CASSQTADSGNTIYF. CDR3 bases: TGCGCCAGCAGCCAAACAGCCGACTCTGGAAACACCATATATTTT.

V and J are TRBV28 and TRBJ2-1; 9 nucleotides agree with TRBD2. With 1 base clipped from V and 9 bases from J, the junction kept 10 bases outside the gene matches. Germline V gene lookup returns CDR1 MDHEN and CDR2 SYDVKM. The CDR3 covers 16 residues. The CDR3 sequence: CASSLYRAGGLGEQFF. CDR3 bases: TGTGCCAGCAGTTTATATAGGGCGGGAGGGCTAGGTGAGCAGTTCTTC.

In its sample, this clonotype was seen a few times. The chain couples TRBV29-1 to TRBJ1-6; D is uncertain. CDR3 length: 15 residues. Trimming left V 7 bases short and J 1 base short, with 14 bases between. Germline V gene sequence: CDR1 SQVTM, CDR2 ANQGSEA. This chain's CDR3 is CSAPCGASYNSPLHF. The CDR3 coding sequence is TGCAGCGCTCCCTGCGGTGCGTCCTATAATTCACCCCTCCACTTT. Using reference TRBV29-1 and TRBJ1-6 for the parts outside the CDR3, the full variable domain is SAVISQKPSRDICQRGTSLTIQCQVDSQVTMMFWYRQQPGQSLTLIATANQGSEATYESGFVIDKFPISRPNLTFSTLTVSNMSPEDSSIYLCSAPCGASYNSPLHFGNGTRLTVT.

This clonotype was seen more than once but under ten times. This chain links TRBV6-5 with TRBJ1-2, with D perhaps matching TRBD1 (6 bases). Germline CDR1 reads MNHEY; CDR2 reads SVGAGI. Trimming cost V 7 bases and J 6 bases, with 9 bases left between them. The CDR3 consists of 11 residues. CDR3 nucleotide sequence: TGTGCCAGCACCAGGGGACATGGCTACACCTTC. Its protein product is CASTRGHGYTF.